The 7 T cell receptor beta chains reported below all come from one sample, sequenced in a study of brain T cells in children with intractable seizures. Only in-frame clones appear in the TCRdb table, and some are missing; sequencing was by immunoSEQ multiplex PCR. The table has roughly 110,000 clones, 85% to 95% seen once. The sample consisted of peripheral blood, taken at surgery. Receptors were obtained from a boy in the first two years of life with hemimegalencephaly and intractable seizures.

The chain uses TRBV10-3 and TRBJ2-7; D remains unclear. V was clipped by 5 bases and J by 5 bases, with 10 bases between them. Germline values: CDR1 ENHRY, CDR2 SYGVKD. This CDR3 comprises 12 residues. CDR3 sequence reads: CAISSTWDEQYF. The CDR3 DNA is TGTGCCATCAGTTCCACTTGGGACGAGCAGTACTTC.

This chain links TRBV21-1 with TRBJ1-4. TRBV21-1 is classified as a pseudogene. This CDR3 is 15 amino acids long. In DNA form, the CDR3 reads TGTGCCAGCAGCCTGCGGCCAGCTTGGGGAGAAAAACTGTTTTTT. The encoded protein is CASSLRPAWGEKLFF.

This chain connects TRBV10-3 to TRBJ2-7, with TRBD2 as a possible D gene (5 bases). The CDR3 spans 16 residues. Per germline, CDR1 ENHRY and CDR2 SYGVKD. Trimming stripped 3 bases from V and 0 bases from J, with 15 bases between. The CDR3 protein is CAISDPGLFSSYEQYF. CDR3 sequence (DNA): TGTGCCATCAGTGACCCCGGACTCTTCTCCTCCTACGAGCAGTACTTC.

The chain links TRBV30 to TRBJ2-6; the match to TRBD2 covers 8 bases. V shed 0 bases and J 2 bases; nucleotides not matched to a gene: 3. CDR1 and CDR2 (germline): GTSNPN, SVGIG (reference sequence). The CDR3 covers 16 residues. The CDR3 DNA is TGTGCCTGGAGTGTGTTAGCGGGAACTGGGGCCAACGTCCTGACTTTC. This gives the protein CAWSVLAGTGANVLTF.

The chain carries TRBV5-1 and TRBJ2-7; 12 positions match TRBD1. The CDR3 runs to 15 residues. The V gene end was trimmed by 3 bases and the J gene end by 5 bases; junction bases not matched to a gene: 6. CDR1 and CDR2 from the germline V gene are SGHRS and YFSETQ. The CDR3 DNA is TGCGCCAGCAGCTGGGGACAGGGGGCTTTCGACGAGCAGTACTTC. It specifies CASSWGQGAFDEQYF.

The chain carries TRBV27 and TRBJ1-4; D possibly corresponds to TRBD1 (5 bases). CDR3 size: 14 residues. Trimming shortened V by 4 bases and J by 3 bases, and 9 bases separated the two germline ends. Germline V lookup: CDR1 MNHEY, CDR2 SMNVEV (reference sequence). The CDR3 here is CASSWGGANEKLFF. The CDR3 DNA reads TGTGCCAGCAGTTGGGGGGGGGCTAATGAAAAACTGTTTTTT.

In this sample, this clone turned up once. CDR3 nucleotide sequence: TGTGCCAGCTCCGCGGGACAGGGTACGAACACTGAAGCTTTCTTT. It encodes CASSAGQGTNTEAFF. The chain carries TRBV18 and TRBJ1-1; 9 bases line up with TRBD1. The germline V gene encodes CDR1 KGHSH and CDR2 LQKENI. The CDR3 length is 15 residues. J lost 1 base, V lost 6 bases, and 6 bases had no gene match.